This TCR beta chain was retrieved from a study of glioma-infiltrating T cells after dendritic cell vaccination. Study-wide background: Between about 2002 and 2012, patients got autologous tumor lysate-pulsed dendritic cell vaccines.

The length of the CDR3 is 17 residues. Per germline, CDR1 SNHLY and CDR2 FYNNEI. V was clipped by 3 bases and J by 3 bases, with 18 bases between them. This clone was counted between two and nine times. Its target is not known. Input was roughly 2.2 ug genomic DNA, or all available if less. The method was immunoSEQ multiplex PCR; TCRdb's version includes in-frame clones alone and lacks a portion of them. The table shows fewer than 85,000 clones, with roughly 80% occurring only once. General study results and limits: Longer survival after dendritic cell vaccination followed higher pretreatment TIL content.

The sequenced sample was blood, obtained before dendritic cell vaccination. The receptor's source is a human donor with glioblastoma. The gene calls are TRBV2 and TRBJ2-1, with a possible D match to TRBD1 (6 bases). Here the CDR3 reads CASSDGSGRGSYNEQFF. Here the CDR3 DNA reads TGTGCCAGCAGTGATGGAAGCGGCAGGGGTAGCTACAATGAGCAGTTCTTC.